Listed below are T cell receptor beta chains from one sample, sequenced in a study of glioma-infiltrating T cells after dendritic cell vaccination. This table comes from immunoSEQ multiplex PCR, and its TCRdb copy is limited to in-frame clones, with some not included. The data hold 75,000 to 85,000 clones, with around nine tenths observed a single time. The material sequenced was blood, taken after dendritic cell vaccination. The receptors stem from a human donor with glioblastoma. Each CDR3 is given with its conserved first and last residue. A D gene is named only where the DNA matches it firmly.

>TRBV6-1|TRBJ1-5|NA|14
CASRPTGLNQPQHF
>TRBV29-1|TRBJ1-2|NA|12
CSVVSGNYGYTF
>TRBV5-1|TRBJ2-1|TRBD2|16
CASSLAGGSSYNEQFF
>TRBV29-1|TRBJ1-5|NA|12
CSVGTLGQPQHF
>TRBV4-1|TRBJ1-2|NA|14
CASSQLGLAAGYTF
>TRBV11-2|TRBJ2-7|TRBD1|14
CASSSGTGGYEQYF
>TRBV5-1|TRBJ1-2|NA|13
CASSLVSDYGYTF
>TRBV2|TRBJ1-4|TRBD1|16
CASSGTARGANEKLFF
>TRBV18|TRBJ1-3|TRBD1|17
CAATGTGGISAGNTIYF
>TRBV11-1|TRBJ2-5|TRBD2|14
CASSLRGGQETQYF
>TRBV29-1|TRBJ2-4|TRBD1|13
CSARTGSQNIQYF
>TRBV5-1|TRBJ1-1|NA|15
CASHDGGAVNTEAFF
>TRBV7-9|TRBJ2-1|TRBD2|13
CAGRDPGGYEQFF
>TRBV5-6|TRBJ1-2|TRBD1|14
CASSFGQGGALYTF
>TRBV30|TRBJ2-2|TRBD2|15
CAWSGLAGGDGELFF
>TRBV6-6|TRBJ2-5|NA|13
CASRDTRGETQYF
>TRBV6-1|TRBJ2-1|TRBD2|15
CASSRTSGRAPRQFF
>TRBV4-1|TRBJ1-5|TRBD1|14
CASSLTGGNQPQHF
>TRBV29-1|TRBJ1-2|NA|14
CSVERDEGTHGYTF
>TRBV29-1|TRBJ1-1|NA|11
CSVANGGEAFF
>TRBV5-4|TRBJ2-4|NA|16
CASSLGGGMSKNIQYF
>TRBV5-8|TRBJ2-3|NA|14
CASSLSAGTDTQYF
>TRBV6-5|TRBJ2-7|NA|14
CASSLYPGDYEQYF
>TRBV5-4|TRBJ1-2|TRBD1|13
CASSRGQGYDYTF
>TRBV6-5|TRBJ2-2|NA|11
CASREAGELFF
>TRBV6-1|TRBJ2-7|TRBD2|14
CASSQGLAGGMQYF
>TRBV6-5|TRBJ1-2|TRBD1|15
CASCLYQGAGYGYTF
>TRBV7-2|TRBJ2-2|NA|13
CASSLWSDGELFF
>TRBV6-1|TRBJ1-2|TRBD1|15
CASSRVTGRDYGYTF
>TRBV9|TRBJ2-1|NA|15
CASSSRADLGNEQFF
>TRBV2|TRBJ2-2|NA|14
CASRDKTNTGELFF
>TRBV28|TRBJ2-5|NA|14
CASSLGGVQETQYF
>TRBV5-1|TRBJ2-3|TRBD1|16
CASSLGGTGITDTQYF
>TRBV9|TRBJ2-1|NA|17
CASSVAVRSNRGGEQFF
>TRBV5-8|TRBJ1-5|TRBD1|14
CASSPRTGTQPQHF
>TRBV5-1|TRBJ1-2|NA|16
CASTGGDDNTNYGYTF
>TRBV19|TRBJ2-3|NA|15
CASSIVASAADTQYF
>TRBV4-3|TRBJ2-1|TRBD2|15
CASSQDAGLAWEQFF